This passage covers 32 T cell receptor beta chains from one sample sequenced in a study of T cells after yellow fever vaccination. TCRdb reprocessed the 5' RACE reads with MiXCR, giving one entry per CDR3 protein. The sample includes approximately 510,000 distinct CDR3 sequences, roughly 22% seen only once; the top ten take approximately 16%. The source material was PBMCs, sampled roughly 20 days after the first yellow fever vaccination. Every receptor here comes from a man aged 18 to 30 who received the YFV17D yellow fever vaccine.

This clonotype was seen a few times. This chain connects TRBV7-3 to TRBJ2-5; maybe TRBD2 (6 bases). Looked up from germline, CDR1 is SGHTA and CDR2 is FQGTGA. The CDR3 totals 16 residues. Trimming left V 2 bases short and J 3 bases short, with 16 bases between. CDR3 region: CASSLGGRLVKETQYF. The CDR3 DNA follows: TGTGCCAGCAGCTTAGGAGGGCGCCTAGTGAAAGAGACCCAGTACTTC.

This sequence joins TRBV20-1 and TRBJ1-6; weak D call: TRBD1 (6 bases). CDR3 length: 14 residues. The germline V and J ends were trimmed by 3 bases and 4 bases, with 10 bases remaining between them. CDR1 is DFQATT, CDR2 SNEGSKA, per germline (reference sequence). This chain's CDR3 is CSARATGYNSPLHF. As DNA, the CDR3 is TGCAGTGCTAGGGCCACAGGGTATAATTCACCCCTCCACTTT.

The chain recombines TRBV7-9 with TRBJ2-2; 9 nucleotides align to TRBD1. The CDR3 has 17 amino acids. Germline CDR1 reads SEHNR; CDR2 reads FQNEAQ (reference sequence). Trimming removed 5 bases from V and 5 bases from J; junction bases left unmatched: 12. The CDR3 sequence is CASSPRWGTGNTGELFF. DNA of the CDR3: TGTGCCAGCAGCCCGCGGTGGGGGACAGGGAATACCGGGGAGCTGTTTTTT.

This clonotype has at least ten counts. The V and J genes are TRBV28 and TRBJ1-2; no reliable D call. CDR1 and CDR2 from the germline V gene are MDHEN and SYDVKM. The V and J ends lost 3 bases and 4 bases respectively, with 6 bases between them. The CDR3 sequence is 12 residues long. The CDR3 sequence: CASSLSLYGYTF. The CDR3 DNA follows: TGTGCCAGCAGTTTGAGCCTCTATGGCTACACCTTC.

The V and J genes are TRBV12-3 or TRBV12-4 and TRBJ2-7; D unclear. Between the trimmed V and J ends, which lost 8 bases and 4 bases, there was a span of 12 bases. This CDR3 is built from 12 residues. CDR3 DNA sequence: TGTGCCAGCTCCCCCTACGAGTACGAGCAGTACTTC. Residues: CASSPYEYEQYF.

Only a few counts were recorded for this clonotype. This rearrangement joins TRBV5-1 to TRBJ2-7; no definite D call. CDR1 and CDR2 from the germline V gene are SGHRS and YFSETQ. Trimming left V 0 bases short and J 5 bases short, with 9 bases between. The CDR3 is 13 residues long. DNA for the CDR3: TGCGCCAGCAGCTTGGGGTCCAGCGACGAGCAGTACTTC. This gives the protein CASSLGSSDEQYF. The complete variable domain, with remaining parts taken from reference TRBV5-1 and TRBJ2-7, reads KAGVTQTPRYLIKTRGQQVTLSCSPISGHRSVSWYQQTPGQGLQFLFEYFSETQRNKGNFPGRFSGRQFSNSRSEMNVSTLELGDSALYLCASSLGSSDEQYFGPGTRLTVT.

This clonotype showed up many times. This sequence joins TRBV15 and TRBJ2-1; 7 nucleotides match TRBD2. V gave up 3 bases and J gave up 2 bases; unmatched junction bases: 7. This CDR3 comprises 16 residues. Germline CDR1 is LNHNV and CDR2 is YYDKDF (reference sequence). The CDR3, as DNA: TGTGCCACCAGCAGGGGGGAGGGTTCTGCCTACAATGAGCAGTTCTTC. Amino acids: CATSRGEGSAYNEQFF.

This clonotype was observed a few times. The chain employs TRBV12-3 or TRBV12-4 and TRBJ1-5; no firm D call. This CDR3 is built from 15 residues. The germline V and J ends were trimmed by 1 base and 4 bases, with 11 bases remaining between them. The CDR3 spells CASSLGRAENQPQHF. CDR3 in DNA: TGTGCCAGCAGTTTAGGAAGGGCAGAGAATCAGCCCCAGCATTTT.

This clonotype was counted only a few times. The chain couples TRBV5-1 to TRBJ1-2; 7 nucleotides match TRBD1. Germline assignment: CDR1 SGHRS and CDR2 YFSETQ. This CDR3 has 15 amino acids. With V trimmed by 3 bases and J by 0 bases, 5 bases remained unmatched. The CDR3 region is CASSWTGQSNYGYTF. Here the CDR3 DNA reads TGCGCCAGCAGCTGGACAGGACAGTCTAACTATGGCTACACCTTC.

Only a few counts were recorded for this clonotype. The chain joins TRBV6-2 or TRBV6-3 to TRBJ2-1; the D gene is possibly TRBD2 (6 bases). Looked up from germline, CDR1 is MNHEY and CDR2 is SVGEGT. The CDR3 runs 16 residues. V was clipped by 8 bases and J by 0 bases, with 17 bases between them. The CDR3 DNA sequence: TGTGCCAGCCGACGGAACTTCGGGAGCTCCTACAATGAGCAGTTCTTC. Protein sequence: CASRRNFGSSYNEQFF.

This clonotype appeared a few times. This chain joins TRBV6-5 and TRBJ2-3, with 7 bases that match TRBD1. This CDR3 region has 17 residues. Germline-derived CDR1 and CDR2 are MNHEY and SVGAGI. With 2 bases clipped from V and 1 base from J, the junction kept 9 bases outside the gene matches. DNA of the CDR3: TGTGCCAGCAGTTACCCTTACGGCCAGGGGGGCACAGATACGCAGTATTTT. The encoded protein is CASSYPYGQGGTDTQYF.

There are a few counts of this clonotype. This sequence joins TRBV5-4 and TRBJ2-5; TRBD2 matches at 8 bases. Germline trimming cut 0 bases from V and 1 base from J; bases unmatched to any gene: 5. The germline gives CDR1 SGHNT, CDR2 YYREEE (reference sequence). This CDR3 spans 16 amino acids. The CDR3 DNA reads as TGTGCCAGCAGCTTGGATTTCGCGGGGGGCCAAGAGACCCAGTACTTC. Translation gives CASSLDFAGGQETQYF.

This clonotype was counted a few times. The chain carries TRBV28 and TRBJ2-6; TRBD2 agrees at 7 bases. Germline trimming cut 6 bases from V and 3 bases from J; bases unmatched to any gene: 8. The CDR3 loop spans 16 amino acids. Germline assignment: CDR1 MDHEN and CDR2 SYDVKM. CDR3 protein: CASRVGGGFGANVLTF. CDR3 in DNA: TGTGCCAGCAGGGTTGGGGGGGGGTTTGGGGCCAACGTCCTGACTTTC.

This clonotype was detected a few times. The gene calls are TRBV4-1 and TRBJ2-3; D unresolved. This CDR3 is 15 amino acids long. V was shortened by 1 base and J by 0 bases, with 8 bases between the two germline ends. Germline-derived CDR1 and CDR2 are MGHRA and YSYEKL. The CDR3 DNA reads TGCGCCAGCAGCCAAGCGCGAGCTAGCACAGATACGCAGTATTTT. Residues: CASSQARASTDTQYF.

The chain combines TRBV4-1 with TRBJ1-4; possible D gene TRBD1, 6 bases. This CDR3 has 16 residues. Trimming removed 4 bases at V and 3 bases at J, with 15 bases between. Germline-derived CDR1 and CDR2 are MGHRA and YSYEKL. The DNA of the CDR3 is TGCGCCAGCAGCCGCCCACAGGGTCGGGCTAATGAAAAACTGTTTTTT. This encodes CASSRPQGRANEKLFF.

This clonotype was observed a few times. The chain carries TRBV3-1 and TRBJ2-7; D ambiguous. The CDR3 sequence is 16 residues long. Germline V gives CDR1 LGHDT, CDR2 YNNKEL (reference sequence). V was trimmed by 4 bases and J by 0 bases, leaving 16 bases between them. CDR3 in DNA: TGTGCCAGCAGCCCCTATCGACAACTGAGCTCCTACGAGCAGTACGTC. This translates into CASSPYRQLSSYEQYV.

This clonotype was seen a handful of times. V and J are TRBV12-3 or TRBV12-4 and TRBJ2-3, with 13 bases identical to TRBD2. The ends lost 4 bases at V and 4 bases at J; junction bases unmatched: 11. The CDR3 loop spans 18 amino acids. The CDR3: CASSSLAGGREGPDTQYF. DNA of the CDR3: TGTGCCAGCAGTTCACTAGCGGGGGGGCGAGAGGGTCCAGATACGCAGTATTTT.

This clonotype occurred a few times. V and J are TRBV20-1 and TRBJ1-4; possibly TRBD1 for D (5 bases). The CDR3 totals 14 residues. The germline gives CDR1 DFQATT, CDR2 SNEGSKA (reference sequence). V lost 5 bases to trimming and J lost 7 bases, with 17 bases between them. The CDR3 loop reads CSAQQARVGEKLFF. The CDR3, as DNA: TGCAGTGCTCAACAGGCCCGAGTGGGTGAAAAACTGTTTTTT.

V is TRBV15 and J is TRBJ2-3; tentatively, D is TRBD1 (6 bases). The germline CDR1 and CDR2 sequences are LNHNV and YYDKDF (reference sequence). CDR3 length: 17 residues. With 0 bases removed from V and 2 bases from J, the gap between germline ends came to 15 bases. The CDR3 nucleotides are TGTGCCACCAGCAGAGACCAACAGGGCCGCTTCACAGATACGCAGTATTTT. Residues: CATSRDQQGRFTDTQYF.

This rearrangement joins TRBV9 to TRBJ1-2; possibly TRBD1 for D (5 bases). The CDR3 extends over 12 amino acids. Trimming removed 0 bases from V and 6 bases from J, with 6 bases in between. Germline V gene data show CDR1 as SGDLS and CDR2 as YYNGEE. The CDR3 DNA reads as TGTGCCAGCAGCGTAGGAGGGGATGGCTACACCTTC. Encoded protein: CASSVGGDGYTF.

The table lists this clonotype with many counts. The chain couples TRBV18 to TRBJ2-7; possibly TRBD1 for D (6 bases). This CDR3 spans 16 amino acids. Between the trimmed V and J ends, which lost 3 bases and 0 bases, there was a span of 15 bases. Germline V CDR1 and CDR2: KGHSH, LQKENI. Written as DNA, the CDR3 is TGTGCCAGCTCACCCTCCCAGACAGGATCCTCCTACGAGCAGTACTTC. This encodes CASSPSQTGSSYEQYF.

The chain links TRBV7-9 to TRBJ2-7; D is uncertain. The V gene's germline CDR1 is SEHNR and CDR2 FQNEAQ (reference sequence). The germline V and J ends were trimmed by 6 bases and 6 bases, with 12 bases remaining between them. This CDR3 region has 12 residues. CDR3 sequence (DNA): TGTGCCAGCAGACCCCCCTCCGGCGAGCAGTACTTC. Its translation is CASRPPSGEQYF. Together with reference TRBV7-9 and TRBJ2-7, the CDR3 gives the full variable domain: DTGVSQNPRHKITKRGQNVTFRCDPISEHNRLYWYRQTLGQGPEFLTYFQNEAQLEKSRLLSDRFSAERPKGSFSTLEIQRTEQGDSAMYLCASRPPSGEQYFGPGTRLTVT.

This clonotype was counted ten times or more. V is TRBV15 and J is TRBJ1-2, with a possible D match to TRBD1 (5 bases). Germline V gives CDR1 LNHNV, CDR2 YYDKDF (reference sequence). The CDR3 has 15 amino acids. Trimming cost V 4 bases and J 2 bases, with 14 bases left between them. CDR3 sequence (DNA): TGTGCCACCAGCACTCAGGGAGAGGCAAACTATGGCTACACCTTC. Translation: CATSTQGEANYGYTF.

There are a few counts of this clonotype. V usage is TRBV7-8 and J usage is TRBJ2-5, with D possibly being TRBD1 or TRBD2 (5 bases each). The germline CDR1 and CDR2 sequences are SGHVS and FQNEAQ. This CDR3 has 17 amino acids. With 5 bases removed from V and 5 bases from J, the gap between germline ends came to 24 bases. The chain's CDR3 is CASSTLRSGFPGETQYF. CDR3 nucleotides: TGTGCCAGCAGCACATTAAGATCAGGGTTTCCGGGGGAGACCCAGTACTTC.

The V gene is TRBV7-3, the J gene TRBJ1-1; perhaps TRBD1 as D (5 bases). Germline V gene data show CDR1 as SGHTA and CDR2 as FQGTGA. V lost 5 bases, J lost 10 bases, and 20 bases lay in between. The CDR3 is 14 amino acids. DNA of the CDR3: TGTGCCAGCAGCACGGGCCTCTCTGGGGGTGTAGCTTTCTTT. Translated, it gives CASSTGLSGGVAFF.

This clonotype occurred once. Mismatch with germline at one junction end may stem from a read error. The CDR3 DNA is TGTGCCAGCAGCACCAGACAGGGTTCCAAAAACGTTCAGTACTTC. Translating it yields CASSTRQGSKNVQYF. The V gene is TRBV7-2, the J gene TRBJ2-4, with 7 nucleotides matching TRBD1. The CDR3 has 15 amino acids. Looked up from germline, CDR1 is SGHTA and CDR2 is FQGNSA.

Only a few counts were recorded for this clonotype. The chain has TRBV10-3 and TRBJ1-2; D is uncertain. The CDR3 has 13 residues. Trimming cost V 0 bases and J 1 base, with 3 bases left between them. Germline V lookup: CDR1 ENHRY, CDR2 SYGVKD. The CDR3 loop reads CAISESGNYGYTF. DNA for the CDR3: TGTGCCATCAGTGAGTCCGGTAACTATGGCTACACCTTC.

The V call is TRBV18, the J call TRBJ2-1; D gene ambiguous. Germline values: CDR1 KGHSH, CDR2 LQKENI. Trimming pared 5 bases from V and 9 bases from J, leaving 11 bases between. The CDR3 runs to 12 residues. For the CDR3, the DNA is TGTGCCAGCTCAACCTACTCCGGTGAGCAGTTCTTC. Amino acids: CASSTYSGEQFF.

This clonotype came up many times. The genes are TRBV12-3 or TRBV12-4 and TRBJ1-1; no firm D call. V shed 0 bases and J shed 7 bases, with 9 bases lying between them. This CDR3 has 13 residues. Here the CDR3 reads CASSLAPQLEAFF. The CDR3 coding sequence is TGTGCCAGCAGTTTAGCGCCCCAGCTTGAAGCTTTCTTT.

The CDR3 sequence: CASSQEDGSYEQYF. Written as DNA, the CDR3 is TGCGCCAGCAGCCAAGAGGACGGATCATACGAGCAGTACTTC. The V and J genes are TRBV4-1 and TRBJ2-7; D remains unclear. Germline V gene data show CDR1 as MGHRA and CDR2 as YSYEKL. The CDR3 sequence is 14 residues long. V lost 0 bases and J lost 4, with 10 bases in between.

This clonotype has more than one count but fewer than ten. The chain is built from TRBV7-6 and TRBJ1-5; D is ambiguous. CDR1 SGHVS and CDR2 FNYEAQ come from the germline V gene. CDR3 length: 15 amino acids. V lost 5 bases, J lost 4 bases, and 15 bases lay in between. DNA of the CDR3: TGTGCCAGCAGCCTGTCGACGGAGCCTAATCAGCCCCAGCATTTT. This translates into CASSLSTEPNQPQHF.

This chain links TRBV4-3 with TRBJ2-6, with TRBD1 as a possible D gene (6 bases). The CDR3 runs to 16 residues. Trimming removed 4 bases from V and 0 bases from J, with 10 bases in between. Per germline, CDR1 LGHNA and CDR2 YSLEER. CDR3 loop: CASSLRDNSGANVLTF. The CDR3 region has the DNA TGCGCCAGCAGCCTCCGGGACAACTCTGGGGCCAACGTCCTGACTTTC.